The next 7 T cell receptor beta chains were all read from a single sample in a study of early T cells in non-severe SARS-CoV-2 infection. TCRdb itself ran the 5' RACE reads through MiXCR, one entry per CDR3 protein. Seen here are about 61,000 distinct CDR3 sequences, approximately 11% observed once, and the top ten hold 1.7%. The sequenced sample consisted of whole blood. These receptors were obtained from an adult who was a healthcare worker with PCR-confirmed SARS-CoV-2 infection or an uninfected control (not recorded which).

This clonotype came up many times. This sequence joins TRBV29-1 and TRBJ2-5; 7 nucleotides match TRBD1. The CDR3 has 12 amino acids. Germline-derived CDR1 and CDR2 are SQVTM and ANQGSEA. V lost 6 bases, J lost 4 bases, and 5 bases stayed unmatched. CDR3 nucleotides: TGCAGCGTGGGACAGTCTATAGAGACCCAGTACTTC. Protein: CSVGQSIETQYF.

This clonotype was picked up many times. The chain is built from TRBV6-4 and TRBJ1-1; D is perhaps TRBD1 (6 bases). CDR1 is MRHNA and CDR2 is SNTAGT in the germline V gene. The CDR3 loop spans 16 amino acids. The germline V and J ends were trimmed by 6 bases and 3 bases, with 20 bases remaining between them. The CDR3 DNA reads as TGTGCCAGCAGAGAGAGTGGTTGGGGGGGCTACACTGAAGCTTTCTTT. Translated: CASRESGWGGYTEAFF.

The chain employs TRBV10-1 and TRBJ1-3; a possible D gene is TRBD1 (6 bases). The germline gives CDR1 WNHNN, CDR2 SYGVQD (reference sequence). V lost 4 bases and J 0 bases, leaving 16 bases between the germline ends. This CDR3 is 17 amino acids long. CDR3 in amino acids: CASSGGGGPHSGNTIYF. The CDR3 DNA follows: TGCGCCAGCAGTGGAGGAGGGGGACCCCACTCTGGAAACACCATATATTTT.

The chain has TRBV3-1 and TRBJ1-1; maybe TRBD1 (5 bases). Germline assignment: CDR1 LGHDT and CDR2 YNNKEL (reference sequence). The ends were cut back, 4 bases at V and 1 base at J, with 16 bases in the middle. This CDR3 contains 16 residues. The CDR3 sequence is CASSRRGGSGNTEAFF. CDR3 nucleotide sequence: TGTGCCAGCAGCCGCCGTGGGGGAAGCGGGAACACTGAAGCTTTCTTT. The full variable domain, rest sourced from reference TRBV3-1 and TRBJ1-1, is DTAVSQTPKYLVTQMGNDKSIKCEQNLGHDTMYWYKQDSKKFLKIMFSYNNKELIINETVPNRFSPKSPDKAHLNLHINSLELGDSAVYFCASSRRGGSGNTEAFFGQGTRLTVV.

This clonotype was counted ten times or more. J is TRBJ2-3 and V is TRBV29-1, with 13 bases fitting TRBD2. Germline V CDR1 and CDR2: SQVTM, ANQGSEA. Losses at the gene ends were 7 bases for V and 2 bases for J; bases not matched to a gene: 6. The CDR3 covers 15 residues. The CDR3 nucleotides are TGCAGCGCCGGGGGACTAGCGGGAAACACAGATACGCAGTATTTT. Translated: CSAGGLAGNTDTQYF.

This clonotype has only a few counts. The chain employs TRBV25-1 and TRBJ1-2, with a weak D call TRBD1 (6 bases). The V gene lost 3 bases and the J gene lost 8 bases, with 16 bases spanning the gap. This CDR3 is built from 14 residues. From germline, CDR1 is MGHDK and CDR2 SYGVNS. CDR3 bases: TGTGCCAGCAGTGACCCAGGGGAGTTGCGGGGCTACACCTTC. Its translation is CASSDPGELRGYTF.

This chain joins TRBV28 and TRBJ2-7; TRBD1 is a possible D gene (5 bases). The CDR3 is 12 residues long. The V and J ends lost 2 bases and 6 bases respectively, with 8 bases between them. Germline CDR1 is MDHEN and CDR2 is SYDVKM. The chain's CDR3 is CASSLQGGEQYF. CDR3 nucleotides: TGTGCCAGCAGTTTACAGGGTGGCGAGCAGTACTTC.